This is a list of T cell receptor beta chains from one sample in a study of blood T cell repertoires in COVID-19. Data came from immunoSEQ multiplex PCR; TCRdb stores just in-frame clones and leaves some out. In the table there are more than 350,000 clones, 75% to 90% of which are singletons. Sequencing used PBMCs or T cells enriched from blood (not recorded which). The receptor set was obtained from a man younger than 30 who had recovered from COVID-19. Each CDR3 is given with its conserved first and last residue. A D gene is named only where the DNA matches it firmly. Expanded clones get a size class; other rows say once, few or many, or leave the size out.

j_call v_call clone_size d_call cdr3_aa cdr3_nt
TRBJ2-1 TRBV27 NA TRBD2 CASSLGLAVRYNEQFF TGTGCCAGCAGTCTGGGACTAGCGGTACGCTACAATGAGCAGTTCTTC
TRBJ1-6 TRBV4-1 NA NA CASSQFSYRGGRGPNSPLHF TGCGCCAGCAGCCAATTCAGTTATAGAGGGGGACGAGGCCCAAATTCACCCCTCCACTTT
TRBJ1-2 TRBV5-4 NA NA CASSTPSGGNYGYTF TGTGCCAGCAGCACACCCAGCGGGGGTAACTATGGCTACACCTTC
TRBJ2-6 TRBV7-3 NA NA CASSSSLSGANVLTF TGTGCCAGCAGCTCGTCCCTCTCTGGGGCCAACGTCCTGACTTTC
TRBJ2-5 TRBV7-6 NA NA CASSSLSQETQYF TGTGCCAGCAGCTCCCTCTCCCAAGAGACCCAGTACTTC
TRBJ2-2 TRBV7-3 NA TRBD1 CASSLMGQSPTGELFF TGTGCCAGCAGCTTAATGGGACAGTCACCCACCGGGGAGCTGTTTTTT
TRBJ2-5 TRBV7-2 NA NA CASSKQGLATQYF TGTGCCAGCAGCAAGCAGGGTTTGGCGACCCAGTACTTC
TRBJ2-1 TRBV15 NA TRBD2 CATSRALRRERSYNEQFF TGTGCCACCAGCAGAGCCCTAAGGCGGGAGAGATCCTACAATGAGCAGTTCTTC
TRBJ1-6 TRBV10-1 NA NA CASHELVSSYNSPLHF TGCGCCAGCCACGAACTAGTGAGCTCCTATAATTCACCCCTCCACTTT
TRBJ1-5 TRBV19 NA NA CASSQTGRQPQHF TGTGCCAGTAGTCAAACAGGGCGACAGCCCCAGCATTTT
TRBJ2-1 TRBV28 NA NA CAIGEYDTIEQFF TGTGCCATCGGGGAATACGATACAATTGAGCAGTTCTTC
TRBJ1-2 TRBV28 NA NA CASSSGQPTKGYTF TGTGCCAGCAGCTCTGGACAGCCCACTAAGGGCTACACCTTC
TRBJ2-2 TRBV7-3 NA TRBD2 CASRALAGGVTGELFF TGTGCCAGCAGGGCGCTAGCGGGAGGGGTCACCGGGGAGCTGTTTTTT
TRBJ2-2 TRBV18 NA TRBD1 CASSLQGTGELFF TGTGCCAGCTCACTACAGGGGACCGGGGAGCTGTTTTTT
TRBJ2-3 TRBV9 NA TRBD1 CASSVLQGALTDTQYF TGTGCCAGCAGCGTTCTCCAGGGGGCGCTAACAGATACGCAGTATTTT
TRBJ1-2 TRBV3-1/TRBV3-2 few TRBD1 CASSQGGQGSYGYTF TGTGCCAGCAGCCAGGGGGGACAGGGGTCTTATGGCTACACCTTC
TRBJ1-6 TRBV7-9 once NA CASNRGSSYNSPLHF TGTGCCAGCAACCGCGGGAGCTCCTATAATTCACCCCTCCACTTT
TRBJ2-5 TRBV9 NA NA CASSLDSTLETQYF TGTGCCAGCAGCTTAGACAGTACCTTGGAGACCCAGTACTTC
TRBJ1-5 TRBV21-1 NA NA CASGGSQPQHF TGTGCTTCGGGGGGCAGTCAGCCCCAGCATTTT
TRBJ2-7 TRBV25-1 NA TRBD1 CASSEYAGTGGDEQYF TGTGCCAGCAGTGAATACGCCGGGACAGGGGGCGACGAGCAGTACTTC
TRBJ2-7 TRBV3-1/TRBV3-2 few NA CASSHVPETSSYEQYF TGTGCCAGCAGCCACGTTCCCGAGACTAGCTCCTACGAGCAGTACTTC
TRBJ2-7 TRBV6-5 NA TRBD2 CASNPLAGAYEQYF TGTGCCAGCAACCCGCTAGCGGGGGCCTACGAGCAGTACTTC
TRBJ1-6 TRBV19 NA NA CASSTSRQAGNSPLHF TGTGCCAGTAGCACCTCCCGACAGGCAGGAAATTCACCCCTCCACTTT
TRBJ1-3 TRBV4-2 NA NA CASSQDFSRAGNTIYF TGTGCCAGCAGCCAAGATTTCTCCAGGGCGGGAAACACCATATATTTT
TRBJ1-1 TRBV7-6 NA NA CASSPEPFNTEAFF TGTGCCAGCAGCCCCGAGCCCTTTAACACTGAAGCTTTCTTT
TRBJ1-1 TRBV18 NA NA CASSPQGVNTEAFF TGTGCCAGCTCACCACAGGGGGTGAACACTGAAGCTTTCTTT
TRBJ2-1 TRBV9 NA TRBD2 CASSVGASGAYEQFF TGTGCCAGCAGCGTAGGGGCTAGCGGGGCGTATGAGCAGTTCTTC
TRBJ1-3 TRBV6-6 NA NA CASSQRGPSNSGNTIYF TGTGCCAGCAGTCAAAGAGGCCCTTCTAACTCTGGAAACACCATATATTTT
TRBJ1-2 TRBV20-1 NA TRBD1 CSAQQGKGYTF TGCAGTGCCCAACAGGGGAAAGGCTACACCTTC
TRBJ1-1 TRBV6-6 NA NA CASTQWGGGVTEAFF TGTGCCAGCACCCAGTGGGGAGGGGGGGTTACTGAAGCTTTCTTT
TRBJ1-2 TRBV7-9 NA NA CASSLGQNNYGYTF TGTGCCAGCAGCTTAGGGCAGAACAACTATGGCTACACCTTC
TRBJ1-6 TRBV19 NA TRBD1 CASSLGQGVNGSPLHF TGTGCCAGTAGCCTGGGACAGGGGGTAAATGGATCACCCCTCCACTTT
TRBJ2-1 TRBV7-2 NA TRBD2 CASSPAAGGGNEQFF TGTGCCAGCAGCCCTGCAGCGGGAGGGGGAAATGAGCAGTTCTTC
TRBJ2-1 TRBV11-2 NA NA CASSFSDAAGTWDEQFF TGTGCCAGCAGCTTCTCAGACGCCGCGGGCACGTGGGATGAGCAGTTCTTC
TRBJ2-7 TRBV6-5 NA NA CASSYGKGQGSYEQYF TGTGCCAGCAGTTACGGGAAGGGGCAGGGCTCCTACGAGCAGTACTTC
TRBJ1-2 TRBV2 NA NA CASSYTGGYTF TGTGCCAGCAGTTACACCGGGGGCTACACCTTC
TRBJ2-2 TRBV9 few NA CASSGSIAGELFF TGTGCCAGCAGCGGATCTATCGCCGGGGAGCTGTTTTTT
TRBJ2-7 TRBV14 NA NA CASSPAMYEQYF TGTGCCAGCAGCCCCGCGATGTACGAGCAGTACTTC
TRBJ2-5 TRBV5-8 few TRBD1 CASSSRTGGVETQYF TGTGCCAGCAGCTCCCGGACAGGGGGGGTCGAGACCCAGTACTTC
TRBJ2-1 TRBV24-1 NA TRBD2 CATSDAGGRANEQFF TGTGCCACCAGTGATGCGGGGGGCCGGGCCAATGAGCAGTTCTTC
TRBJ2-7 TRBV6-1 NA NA CASSELSYEQYF TGTGCCAGCAGTGAACTATCCTACGAGCAGTACTTC
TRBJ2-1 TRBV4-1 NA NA CASSQYSREENDEQFF TGCGCCAGCAGCCAGTACTCTAGAGAGGAGAACGATGAGCAGTTCTTC
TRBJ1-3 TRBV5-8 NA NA CASSRRDGNSGNTIYF TGTGCCAGCAGCCGACGCGACGGGAACTCTGGAAACACCATATATTTT
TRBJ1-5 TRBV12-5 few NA CASGPDTHQPQHF TGTGCTAGTGGGCCGGACACCCATCAGCCCCAGCATTTT
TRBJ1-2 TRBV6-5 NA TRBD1 CASTTGQGLGYTF TGTGCCAGCACCACGGGACAGGGGTTGGGCTACACCTTC
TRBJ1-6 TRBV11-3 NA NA CASRTRQFYNSPLHF TGTGCCAGCAGAACGAGACAGTTCTATAATTCACCCCTCCACTTT
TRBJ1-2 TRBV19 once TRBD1 CASSIVGTGSGYTF TGTGCCAGTAGTATAGTAGGGACAGGAAGTGGCTACACCTTC
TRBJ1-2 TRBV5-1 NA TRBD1 CASSLGGQLFYGYTF TGCGCCAGCAGCTTGGGGGGACAGCTCTTCTATGGCTACACCTTC
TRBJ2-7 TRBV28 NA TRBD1 CASNPSGQGYEQYF TGTGCCAGCAACCCTTCGGGACAGGGGTACGAGCAGTACTTC
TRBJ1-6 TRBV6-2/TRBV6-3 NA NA CASSYGTMKNSPLHF TGTGCCAGCAGTTACGGCACAATGAAAAATTCACCCCTCCACTTT
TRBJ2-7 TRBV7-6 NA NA CASSLAPNGIEQYF TGTGCCAGCAGCTTAGCGCCTAACGGGATCGAGCAGTACTTC
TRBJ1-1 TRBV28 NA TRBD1 CASRPTGDTEAFF TGTGCCAGCAGACCTACAGGGGACACTGAAGCTTTCTTT
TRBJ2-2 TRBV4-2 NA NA CASSQGGGELFF TGTGCCAGCAGCCAGGGGGGCGGGGAGCTGTTTTTT
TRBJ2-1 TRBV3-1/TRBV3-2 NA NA CASSQDHQGLSYNEQFF TGTGCCAGCAGCCAAGATCATCAGGGTCTCTCCTACAATGAGCAGTTCTTC
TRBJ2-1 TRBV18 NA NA CASSPEASSYNEQFF TGTGCCAGCTCACCCGAGGCTTCATCCTACAATGAGCAGTTCTTC
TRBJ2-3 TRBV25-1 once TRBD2 CASSESRGGGTDTQYF TGTGCCAGCAGTGAAAGTCGGGGGGGCGGCACAGATACGCAGTATTTT
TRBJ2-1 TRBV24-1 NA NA CATSDPSTANEQFF TGTGCCACCAGTGATCCGTCGACAGCCAATGAGCAGTTCTTC
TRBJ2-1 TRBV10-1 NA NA CASPPLRGAYNEQFF TGCGCTAGCCCCCCCCTTCGCGGGGCTTACAATGAGCAGTTCTTC
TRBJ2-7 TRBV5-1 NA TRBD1 CASAGTGGYEQYF TGCGCCAGCGCCGGGACAGGGGGCTACGAGCAGTACTTC
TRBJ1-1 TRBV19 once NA CASSIVHSTEAFF TGTGCCAGTAGTATTGTGCACAGCACTGAAGCTTTCTTT